These 26 T cell receptor beta chains originate from one sample sequenced in a study of CD8+CD57+ T cells in acquired aplastic anemia. Flow cytometry had shown expanded CD8+CD57+ cells in the patients chosen for sequencing. Using genomic DNA as the template, TCR beta VDJ and CDR3 profiling was carried out. TCRdb independently ran MiXCR on the reads; one entry per CDR3 protein. The sample shows some 98,000 distinct CDR3 sequences, around 70% of them seen only once. The sample was sorted CD4+, CD8+, or CD8+CD57+ T cells (not recorded which) from PBMCs. These TCRs come from a human donor with aplastic anemia.

This chain links TRBV7-9 with TRBJ1-6; unclear D gene. This CDR3 is built from 15 residues. Germline V gene sequence: CDR1 SEHNR, CDR2 FQNEAQ (reference sequence). V shed 5 bases and J shed 9 bases, with 17 bases lying between them. CDR3 coding DNA: TGTGCCAGCAGCCAAACAAACGGCCGAATTTCACCCCTCCACTTT. Translation gives CASSQTNGRISPLHF. The full variable domain, with the rest looked up from reference TRBV7-9 and TRBJ1-6, is DTGVSQNPRHKITKRGQNVTFRCDPISEHNRLYWYRQTLGQGPEFLTYFQNEAQLEKSRLLSDRFSAERPKGSFSTLEIQRTEQGDSAMYLCASSQTNGRISPLHFGNGTRLTVT.

The gene calls are TRBV24-1 and TRBJ2-1; no clear D gene. The CDR3 runs to 16 residues. Between the trimmed V and J ends, which lost 3 bases and 0 bases, there was a span of 11 bases. Germline CDR1 KGHDR, CDR2 SFDVKD. CDR3 coding DNA: TGTGCCACCAGTGATCATGACTGGAGCTCCTACAATGAGCAGTTCTTC. This translates into CATSDHDWSSYNEQFF.

This clonotype was seen a single time. CDR3 nucleotides: TGTGCCAGCAGCTTCCGGACAGGCGAGACCCAGTACTTC. Amino acids: CASSFRTGETQYF. The V and J genes are TRBV25-1 and TRBJ2-5, with 7 bases identical to TRBD1. From germline, CDR1 is MGHDK and CDR2 SYGVNS. J lost 5 bases, V lost 6 bases, and 6 bases had no gene match. This CDR3 is 13 amino acids long.

The chain carries TRBV9 and TRBJ2-1; 8 bases line up with TRBD1. The CDR3 runs to 13 residues. After removal of 3 bases from V and 4 bases from J, the junction contained 0 bases not matched to a gene. Germline lookup yields CDR1 SGDLS and CDR2 YYNGEE. CDR3 residues: CASSGDRYNEQFF. CDR3 DNA: TGTGCCAGCAGCGGGGACAGGTACAATGAGCAGTTCTTC.

The rearrangement uses TRBV24-1 and TRBJ1-2; D is uncertain. Germline CDR1 KGHDR, CDR2 SFDVKD. The CDR3 spans 11 residues. V was shortened by 3 bases and J by 5 bases, with 3 bases between the two germline ends. The CDR3 protein is CATSDRYGYTF. For the CDR3, the DNA is TGTGCCACCAGTGATCGTTATGGCTACACCTTC.

The J gene is TRBJ2-7, the V gene TRBV19, with 9 positions matching TRBD1. The V gene's germline CDR1 is LNHDA and CDR2 SQIVND (reference sequence). The CDR3 covers 15 residues. Trimming removed 7 bases from V and 5 bases from J; junction bases left unmatched: 12. Here the CDR3 DNA reads TGTGCCAGTACAGCACAGGGGGCTTCCAGCCACGAGCAGTACTTC. Residues: CASTAQGASSHEQYF. Full variable domain (remainder filled in from reference TRBV19 and TRBJ2-7): DGGITQSPKYLFRKEGQNVTLSCEQNLNHDAMYWYRQDPGQGLRLIYYSQIVNDFQKGDIAEGYSVSREKKESFPLTVTSAQKNPTAFYLCASTAQGASSHEQYFGPGTRLTVT.

The chain recombines TRBV10-3 with TRBJ2-7; 7 nucleotides agree with TRBD1. The CDR3 runs 15 residues. Germline loops: CDR1 ENHRY, CDR2 SYGVKD. With 2 bases clipped from V and 3 bases from J, the junction kept 7 bases outside the gene matches. The CDR3 loop is CAISEPPGQIYEQYF. The CDR3 DNA reads TGTGCCATCAGTGAGCCCCCGGGACAGATCTACGAGCAGTACTTC.

This clonotype was picked up one time. The V and J genes are TRBV25-1 and TRBJ1-2; 7 bases map to TRBD1. Germline assignment: CDR1 MGHDK and CDR2 SYGVNS. This CDR3 is built from 14 residues. The V gene end was trimmed by 4 bases and the J gene end by 5 bases; junction bases not matched to a gene: 7. The CDR3 reads CASSVMTGSYGYTF. The CDR3 nucleotides read TGTGCCAGCAGTGTTATGACAGGGTCTTATGGCTACACCTTC.

The chain joins TRBV7-2 to TRBJ1-1; possible D gene TRBD1, 6 bases. Per germline, CDR1 SGHTA and CDR2 FQGNSA. The CDR3 runs to 15 residues. V was clipped by 5 bases and J by 3 bases, with 16 bases between them. CDR3 residues: CASSRGRQMDTEAFF. CDR3 coding DNA: TGTGCCAGCAGCCGGGGGCGTCAGATGGACACTGAAGCTTTCTTT. The full variable domain, with the rest looked up from reference TRBV7-2 and TRBJ1-1, is GAGVSQSPSNKVTEKGKDVELRCDPISGHTALYWYRQSLGQGLEFLIYFQGNSAPDKSGLPSDRFSAERTGGSVSTLTIQRTQQEDSAVYLCASSRGRQMDTEAFFGQGTRLTVV.

By its share, this clonotype is medium-sized. The chain uses TRBV15 and TRBJ2-1; perhaps D is TRBD1 or TRBD2 (7 bases each). Trimming stripped 5 bases from V and 5 bases from J, with 16 bases between. This CDR3 region has 15 residues. Per the germline V gene, CDR1 is LNHNV and CDR2 is YYDKDF (reference sequence). The CDR3 DNA reads TGTGCCACCAGCCATCCGCAGGGGGGGCACAATGAGCAGTTCTTC. Encoded protein: CATSHPQGGHNEQFF.

V usage is TRBV19 and J usage is TRBJ1-2; D is unresolved. The germline V gene encodes CDR1 LNHDA and CDR2 SQIVND (reference sequence). There are 12 residues in the CDR3. V was cut by 7 bases and J by 3 bases, with 9 bases left in between. The DNA of the CDR3 is TGTGCCAGTACCCCAGGACACTATGGCTACACCTTC. Translated: CASTPGHYGYTF.

The rearrangement joins TRBV20-1 to TRBJ2-3, with 7 nucleotides matching TRBD2. The CDR3 contains 13 residues. Losses at the gene ends were 6 bases for V and 0 bases for J; bases not matched to a gene: 3. In germline, CDR1 is DFQATT, CDR2 SNEGSKA (reference sequence). The CDR3 protein is CSAGGYSTDTQYF. The CDR3 region has the DNA TGCAGTGCCGGGGGGTATAGCACAGATACGCAGTATTTT.

The chain uses TRBV6-5 and TRBJ2-3, with D perhaps being TRBD1 or TRBD2 (5 bases each). V lost 0 bases and J lost 1, with 8 bases in between. The CDR3 extends over 15 amino acids. CDR1 and CDR2 from the germline V gene are MNHEY and SVGAGI. CDR3 nucleotides: TGTGCCAGCAGTTACTCGAGAGGGGGCACAGATACGCAGTATTTT. Its translation: CASSYSRGGTDTQYF.

Turning to this clonotype: One junction end disagrees with the germline gene, perhaps due to a read error. The CDR3 sequence: CASSTSGTGGMLF. Written as DNA, the CDR3 is TGTGCCAGTAGTACCTCCGGGACAGGGGGTATGCTCTTC. The rearrangement joins TRBV19 to TRBJ2-1; 11 positions match TRBD1. This CDR3 spans 13 amino acids. Germline values: CDR1 LNHDA, CDR2 SQIVND (reference sequence).

CDR3 residues: CASSQDGGDTQYF. The CDR3 DNA reads TGTGCCAGCAGCCAAGACGGTGGGGATACGCAGTATTTT. The genes are TRBV3-1 and TRBJ2-3; no clear D. The germline V and J ends were trimmed by 0 bases and 6 bases, with 7 bases remaining between them. The CDR3 runs to 13 residues. Germline V gene lookup returns CDR1 LGHDT and CDR2 YNNKEL (reference sequence).

This clonotype has just a few counts. The chain links TRBV20-1 to TRBJ2-5; tentatively, D is TRBD2 (6 bases). V was clipped by 8 bases and J by 4 bases, with 17 bases between them. The germline CDR1 and CDR2 sequences are DFQATT and SNEGSKA (reference sequence). This CDR3 has 13 residues. The CDR3 region has the DNA TGCAGTCCTCCCGGGGCAGCGGGAGAGACCCAGTACTTC. This gives the protein CSPPGAAGETQYF.

The V call is TRBV20-1, the J call TRBJ1-2; 8 bases are shared with TRBD1. V lost 2 bases to trimming and J lost 0 bases; unmatched junction nucleotides: 2. This CDR3 region has 14 residues. Germline assignment: CDR1 DFQATT and CDR2 SNEGSKA (reference sequence). CDR3 loop: CSARPGGPNYGYTF. In DNA form, the CDR3 reads TGCAGTGCTAGACCAGGGGGCCCTAACTATGGCTACACCTTC.

This sequence joins TRBV5-1 and TRBJ2-1; either TRBD1 or TRBD2 may supply D (5 bases each). CDR3 length equals 13 residues. Germline assignment: CDR1 SGHRS and CDR2 YFSETQ. Trimming shortened V by 6 bases and J by 7 bases, and 14 bases separated the two germline ends. The CDR3 is CASNVGTSNEQFF. The CDR3 DNA follows: TGCGCCAGCAATGTTGGGACCTCAAATGAGCAGTTCTTC.

To note about this clonotype: A much larger clone differs by one base, so this may be a read error. The conserved closing phenylalanine or tryptophan is absent in this CDR3, likely reflecting a read error. The chain joins TRBV7-9 to TRBJ1-1; the match to TRBD1 covers 7 bases. This CDR3 has 16 residues. V lost 0 bases to trimming and J lost 6 bases; unmatched junction nucleotides: 10. CDR1 SEHNR and CDR2 FQNEAQ come from the germline V gene (reference sequence). The CDR3 sequence: CASSLAVGGGASEAFS. CDR3 in DNA: TGTGCCAGCAGCTTAGCGGTGGGAGGGGGCGCTTCTGAAGCTTTCTCT.

The rearrangement links TRBV20-1 to TRBJ2-1; D possibly corresponds to TRBD1 (5 bases). This CDR3 comprises 13 residues. The germline gives CDR1 DFQATT, CDR2 SNEGSKA (reference sequence). Trimming cost V 2 bases and J 8 bases, with 13 bases left between them. CDR3 bases: TGCAGTGCTAGAACGTACGGCAGGGATGAGCAGTTCTTC. This gives the protein CSARTYGRDEQFF.

To note about this clonotype: At one of its ends the junction is not consistent with the germline gene, which may arise from a read error. The genes are TRBV7-6 and TRBJ2-1; TRBD2 aligns across 15 bases. The germline CDR1 and CDR2 sequences are SGHVS and FNYEAQ. The CDR3 runs 18 residues. The CDR3, as DNA: TGTGCTAGCAGCATCGGACTAGCGGGAGGGAAGCCCTACAATGAGCAGTTCTTC. Amino acid sequence: CASSIGLAGGKPYNEQFF.

V usage is TRBV5-4 and J usage is TRBJ1-1, with TRBD1 matching over 11 bases. The CDR3 runs to 14 residues. Looked up from germline, CDR1 is SGHNT and CDR2 is YYREEE (reference sequence). The V and J ends lost 5 bases and 3 bases, in that order; junction bases with no gene match: 3. The DNA for the CDR3 is TGTGCCAGCAGTTGGGGACAGGGGGACACTGAAGCTTTCTTT. The encoded protein is CASSWGQGDTEAFF.

This clonotype was seen many times. The chain is built from TRBV5-1 and TRBJ2-7; 7 bases fit TRBD2. The CDR3 contains 15 residues. V dropped 3 bases and J dropped 4; count of bases not matched to a gene: 10. CDR1 and CDR2 (germline): SGHRS, YFSETQ. CDR3 sequence reads: CASSSGLGAGYEQYF. The CDR3, as DNA: TGCGCCAGCAGCTCTGGACTAGGGGCGGGTTACGAGCAGTACTTC.

Ten or more counts support this clonotype. The chain carries TRBV7-9 and TRBJ1-1; 7 positions agree with TRBD1. The CDR3 extends over 13 amino acids. Germline lookup yields CDR1 SEHNR and CDR2 FQNEAQ (reference sequence). Trimming removed 7 bases from V and 2 bases from J; junction bases left unmatched: 4. The CDR3 DNA is TGTGCCAGCATCGGACAGGTAAACACTGAAGCTTTCTTT. Its protein product is CASIGQVNTEAFF. Full variable domain (missing parts from reference TRBV7-9 and TRBJ1-1): DTGVSQNPRHKITKRGQNVTFRCDPISEHNRLYWYRQTLGQGPEFLTYFQNEAQLEKSRLLSDRFSAERPKGSFSTLEIQRTEQGDSAMYLCASIGQVNTEAFFGQGTRLTVV.

The J gene is TRBJ2-7, the V gene TRBV20-1; TRBD1 agrees at 7 bases. The germline V gene has CDR1 DFQATT and CDR2 SNEGSKA (reference sequence). The CDR3 totals 15 residues. Trimming at V came to 0 bases and at J to 3 bases, leaving 8 bases not matched to a gene. This chain's CDR3 is CSARDRDSLGYEQYF. Written as DNA, the CDR3 is TGCAGTGCTAGAGATCGGGACAGCTTAGGCTACGAGCAGTACTTC.

The gene calls are TRBV7-9 and TRBJ1-2; D is undetermined. Germline V lookup: CDR1 SEHNR, CDR2 FQNEAQ (reference sequence). The CDR3 extends over 13 amino acids. V was cut by 3 bases and J by 0 bases, with 5 bases left in between. The CDR3 coding sequence is TGTGCCAGCAGCTTCGAGACTAACTATGGCTACACCTTC. Translated: CASSFETNYGYTF.